These T cell receptor beta chains were read from a single sample in a study of shared clonotypes between healthy human individuals. Produced via immunoSEQ multiplex PCR; TCRdb's table is partial and in-frame only. Among over 850,000 clones listed, 70% to 80% were seen once. The sample was memory CD4+ T cells from PBMCs. The source is a man aged 18-30 years in good health. Some clones in this sample may be carry-over from other donors' samples. Both conserved end residues are part of each CDR3. The D gene is left open where the match is weak. Clone size is stated in some rows and not others, as once, few, many or a class when expanded.

len	abundance	d_gene	v_gene	j_gene	CDR3nt	CDR3aa
13	NA	NA	TRBV10-3	TRBJ2-5	TGTGCCATCAGTAGAGGTAACCAAGAGACCCAGTACTTC	CAISRGNQETQYF
13	NA	NA	TRBV25-1	TRBJ1-1	TGTGCCAGCAGAGGACAGCCCGACACTGAAGCTTTCTTT	CASRGQPDTEAFF
11	NA	NA	TRBV20-1	TRBJ2-3	TGCAGTCCAACCCTGCCAGATACGCAGTATTTT	CSPTLPDTQYF
15	NA	NA	TRBV19	TRBJ1-1	TGTGCCAGTAGTAAAGGTAGGCGACGGAACACTGAAGCTTTCTTT	CASSKGRRRNTEAFF
13	NA	TRBD1	TRBV5-1	TRBJ2-3	TGCGCCAGCAGCTTGACAGGGGCAGATACGCAGTATTTT	CASSLTGADTQYF
14	NA	NA	TRBV28	TRBJ2-7	TGTGCCAGCAGTTTGAGGACGGGCACCTACGAGCAGTACTTC	CASSLRTGTYEQYF
11	few	NA	TRBV6-1	TRBJ1-4	TGTGCCAGCAGTGTCCTAGAAAAACTGTTTTTT	CASSVLEKLFF
14	NA	NA	TRBV7-2	TRBJ2-7	TGTGCCAGCAGCTCCCGAGGGAGCGGAAGAGGGCAGTACTTC	CASSSRGSGRGQYF
18	NA	TRBD2	TRBV4-2	TRBJ2-1	TGTGCCAGCAGCCAAGATTACCGACTAGCGGGAGTAAAGAATGAGCAGTTCTTC	CASSQDYRLAGVKNEQFF
15	many	NA	TRBV2	TRBJ1-1	TGTGCCTCCCGCCGGGAAACGGGAACGAACACTGAAGCTTTCTTT	CASRRETGTNTEAFF
14	NA	TRBD2	TRBV7-7	TRBJ2-5	TGTGCCAGCAGCCAGGACCGGTCGCGGGGGTCCCAGTACTTC	CASSQDRSRGSQYF
11	NA	NA	TRBV30	TRBJ1-2	TGTGCCTGGAGTGTCCGGGACAAGGCCAGCTTC	CAWSVRDKASF
17	many	NA	TRBV1	TRBJ2-7	TGCACCAGCAGCCCCGTATATCGGTGGGAGAACTCCTACGAGCAGTACTTC	CTSSPVYRWENSYEQYF
14	NA	NA	TRBV19	TRBJ2-1	TGTGCCAGTAGTCTCCGGACTGGACTTAATGAGCAGTTCTTC	CASSLRTGLNEQFF
14	NA	TRBD2	TRBV2	TRBJ2-1	TGTGCCAGCAAGAGCGGGAGGGCCGACAATGAGCAGTTCTTC	CASKSGRADNEQFF
15	NA	NA	TRBV19	TRBJ1-5	TGTGCCAGTAGTATAATTGGGGATAGCAATCAGCCCCAGCATTTT	CASSIIGDSNQPQHF
17	NA	TRBD1	TRBV5-1	TRBJ1-1	TGCGCCAGCAGCTTGAGGGGGCCCACCTCTTTTAACACTGAAGCTTTCTTT	CASSLRGPTSFNTEAFF
14	NA	TRBD2	TRBV18	TRBJ2-7	TGTGCCAGCTCACCCCTAGCGGATCTCTACGAGCAGTACTTC	CASSPLADLYEQYF
14	NA	TRBD1	TRBV19	TRBJ1-2	TGTGCCAGTAGTACCGAGACAGGGAGAGGTGGCTACACCTTC	CASSTETGRGGYTF
15	NA	NA	TRBV7-9	TRBJ2-7	TGTGCCAGCAGCTTAGCGGGTGCAGGGCTAGTCGAGCAGTACTTC	CASSLAGAGLVEQYF
13	NA	NA	TRBV28	TRBJ1-4	TGTGCCAGCAGTCAACCCGGGGGGGAAAAACTGTTTTTT	CASSQPGGEKLFF
14	NA	NA	TRBV5-1	TRBJ2-3	TGCGCCAGCAGCTTACCTGGTGGCACAGATACGCAGTATTTT	CASSLPGGTDTQYF
15	NA	TRBD2	TRBV28	TRBJ2-1	TGTGCCAGCAGCCCCTCTGCGGGAGGGGTCTATGAGCAGTTCTTC	CASSPSAGGVYEQFF
15	NA	NA	TRBV7-2	TRBJ2-1	TGTGCCAGCAGCTTAGTAGGGCAGACTCGCAATGAGCAGTTCTTC	CASSLVGQTRNEQFF
13	NA	NA	TRBV28	TRBJ2-2	TGTGCCAGCGGAACGGGTAACACCGGGGAGCTGTTTTTT	CASGTGNTGELFF
9	once	NA	TRBV6-8	TRBJ2-3	TGTGCCACTTTATCTACGCAGTATTTT	CATLSTQYF
15	NA	TRBD1	TRBV11-3	TRBJ2-2	TGTGCCAGCAGCTTTTTCGGGACAGGCCCCGGGGAGCTGTTTTTT	CASSFFGTGPGELFF
15	NA	NA	TRBV11-3	TRBJ2-3	TGTGCCAGCAGCTTGGGGTCCAATCAAGCAGATACGCAGTATTTT	CASSLGSNQADTQYF
14	NA	NA	TRBV7-2	TRBJ1-1	TGTGCCAGCAGCTTTCTCCTAGGGAACACTGAAGCTTTCTTT	CASSFLLGNTEAFF
16	NA	TRBD2	TRBV4-1	TRBJ2-5	TGCGCCAGCAGCCAAGGACTAGCGGGAGAGTTGGAGACCCAGTACTTC	CASSQGLAGELETQYF
18	NA	TRBD1	TRBV4-2	TRBJ2-1	TGTGCCAGCAGCCAAGTGGGACAGGGGGCAAACTCCTACAATGAGCAGTTCTTC	CASSQVGQGANSYNEQFF
15	few	TRBD2	TRBV11-2	TRBJ2-3	TGTGCCAGCAGCCCCCTGGCGGGAGTAACAGATACGCAGTATTTT	CASSPLAGVTDTQYF
15	NA	TRBD2	TRBV7-2	TRBJ2-7	TGTGCCAGCAGCTTAGGGGTGACTAGCGGCTACGAGCAGTACTTC	CASSLGVTSGYEQYF
19	NA	TRBD2	TRBV7-8	TRBJ2-7	TGTGCCAGCAGCTTAGGCCCTTCGCCGGGAGGGACGGGACGCTACGAGCAGTACTTC	CASSLGPSPGGTGRYEQYF
12	NA	NA	TRBV6-1	TRBJ1-4	TGTGCCAGCAGTGATCTCCGGGAAAAACTGTTTTTT	CASSDLREKLFF
13	NA	NA	TRBV14	TRBJ2-7	TGTGCCAGCAGCCAACTCTCGCTCTACGAGCAGTACTTC	CASSQLSLYEQYF
14	NA	TRBD2	TRBV28	TRBJ2-5	TGTGCCAGCAGTGATACTAGCGGGAGTCGGACCCAGTACTTC	CASSDTSGSRTQYF
14	NA	NA	TRBV29-1	TRBJ1-2	TGCAGTGTCCCCGAACAGTGGGGGTTCTATGACTACACCTTC	CSVPEQWGFYDYTF
15	once	NA	TRBV28	TRBJ2-6	TGTGCCAGCAGGCCAGGGGTCTCTGGGGCCAACGTCCTGACTTTC	CASRPGVSGANVLTF